A selection of T cell receptor beta chains follows, all from one sample in a study of T cell changes during pregnancy in multiple sclerosis. Generated by immunoSEQ multiplex PCR, the TCRdb table keeps only in-frame clones and is missing some. The sample holds under 60,000 clones, about 90% seen once. Sequencing used CD8+ T cells from peripheral blood mononuclear cells, obtained after pregnancy. The receptors originated from a female donor with multiple sclerosis, enrolled in a pregnancy study. The CDR3 runs from the conserved cysteine through the conserved F or W. Fields, in order: clone size, V gene, J gene, CDR3 protein. Size values are once, few and many counts, or a class for expanded clones, and some rows have none.

>-|TRBV6-4|TRBJ2-2
CASSASGGNTGELFF
>once|TRBV4-1|TRBJ2-1
CASSQTQSSYNEQFF
>-|TRBV5-6|TRBJ1-1
CASSLGSGTEAFF
>-|TRBV6-6|TRBJ2-3
CASSYLSGGATDTQYF
>-|TRBV28|TRBJ1-6
CASSSDIDYNSPLHF
>-|TRBV7-9|TRBJ2-7
CASSPWTGSGEQYF
>-|TRBV9|TRBJ2-3
CASSVEGGGASDTQYF
>-|TRBV18|TRBJ1-3
CASSPTGTGNTIYF
>-|TRBV2|TRBJ2-1
CASSEIETGGKDEQFF
>-|TRBV19|TRBJ2-3
CASSIGSGDTQYF
>-|TRBV6-1|TRBJ1-2
CASSGDRVRGYTF
>-|TRBV7-6|TRBJ2-7
CASSPLGSPDYEQYF
>-|TRBV15|TRBJ1-5
CATSRESGSDQPQHF
>once|TRBV19|TRBJ2-6
CASSADGTGVRSGANVLTF
>-|TRBV10-3|TRBJ1-5
CAISGSPDRGRNQPQHF
>-|TRBV4-1|TRBJ2-1
CASSQDRLAGVYNEQFF
>-|TRBV27|TRBJ2-5
CASSSPGEETQYF
>-|TRBV13|TRBJ2-4
CASSLRDRNIQYF
>-|TRBV19|TRBJ1-1
CASTPGGTEAFF
>-|TRBV9|TRBJ2-7
CASSPPHSYEQYF
>-|TRBV9|TRBJ2-7
CASSVTEETYEQYF
>-|TRBV9|TRBJ2-5
CASSAGGPQETQYF
>once|TRBV11-2|TRBJ2-3
CASSRTGAGTDTQYF
>-|TRBV5-4|TRBJ2-7
CASSLRQGADEQYF
>-|TRBV6-1|TRBJ2-2
CASRELPGNTGELFF
>once|TRBV2|TRBJ1-2
CASSEYRSGGGGLGYTF
>-|TRBV12-5|TRBJ1-1
CASGLPGMNTEAFF
>-|TRBV9|TRBJ2-5
CASSVDFLGNREETQYF
>-|TRBV27|TRBJ1-2
CASSHRDSPNYGYTF
>-|TRBV6-1|TRBJ1-1
CASRDVWASEAFF
>once|TRBV5-6|TRBJ2-7
CASSFSVLGYEQYF
>-|TRBV9|TRBJ2-3
CASSVEGRGAQRGTQYF
>-|TRBV27|TRBJ2-7
CASTTTGGGDEQYF
>-|TRBV6-6|TRBJ1-4
CASSWRSTNEKLFF
>-|TRBV6-6|TRBJ2-3
CASSYWGGGTDTQYF